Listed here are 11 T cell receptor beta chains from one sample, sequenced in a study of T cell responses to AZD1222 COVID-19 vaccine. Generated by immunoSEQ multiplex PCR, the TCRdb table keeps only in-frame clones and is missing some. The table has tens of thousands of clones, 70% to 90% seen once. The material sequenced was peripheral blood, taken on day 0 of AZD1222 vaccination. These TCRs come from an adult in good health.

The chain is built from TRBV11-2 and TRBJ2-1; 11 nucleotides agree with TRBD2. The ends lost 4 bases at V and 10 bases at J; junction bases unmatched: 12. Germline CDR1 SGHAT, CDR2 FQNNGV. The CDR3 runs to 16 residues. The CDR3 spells CASSYLSGRAITEQFF. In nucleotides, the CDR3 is TGTGCCAGCAGCTACCTTAGCGGGAGGGCCATCACCGAGCAGTTCTTC.

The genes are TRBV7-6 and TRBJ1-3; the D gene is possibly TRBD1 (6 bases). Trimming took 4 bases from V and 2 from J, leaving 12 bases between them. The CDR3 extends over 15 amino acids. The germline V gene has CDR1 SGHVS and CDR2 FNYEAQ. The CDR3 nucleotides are TGTGCCAGCAGCTCCTCCCCAGGGGCTGGAAACACCATATATTTT. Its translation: CASSSSPGAGNTIYF.

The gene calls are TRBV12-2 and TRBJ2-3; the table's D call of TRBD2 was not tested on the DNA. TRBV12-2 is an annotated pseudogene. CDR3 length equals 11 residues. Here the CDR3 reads CASRSVYTQYF. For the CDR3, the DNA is TGTGCAAGTCGCTCCGTCTATACGCAGTATTTT.

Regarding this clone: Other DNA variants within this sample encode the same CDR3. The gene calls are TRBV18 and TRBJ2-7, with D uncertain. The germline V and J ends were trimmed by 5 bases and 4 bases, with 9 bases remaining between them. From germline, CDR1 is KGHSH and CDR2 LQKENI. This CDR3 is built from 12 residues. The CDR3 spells CASSSSGYEQYF. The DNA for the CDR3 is TGTGCCAGCTCATCTTCCGGATACGAGCAGTACTTC. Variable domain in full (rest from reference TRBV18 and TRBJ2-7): NAGVMQNPRHLVRRRGQEARLRCSPMKGHSHVYWYRQLPEEGLKFMVYLQKENIIDESGMPKERFSAEFPKEGPSILRIQQVVRGDSAAYFCASSSSGYEQYFGPGTRLTVT.

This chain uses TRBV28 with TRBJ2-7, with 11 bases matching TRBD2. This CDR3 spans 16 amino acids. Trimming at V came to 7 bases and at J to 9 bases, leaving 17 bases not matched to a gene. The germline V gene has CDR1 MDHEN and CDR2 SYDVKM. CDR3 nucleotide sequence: TGTGCCAGCACAACGGTCGGTAGCGGGAGGGGGAGGGGGCAGTACTTC. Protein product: CASTTVGSGRGRGQYF.

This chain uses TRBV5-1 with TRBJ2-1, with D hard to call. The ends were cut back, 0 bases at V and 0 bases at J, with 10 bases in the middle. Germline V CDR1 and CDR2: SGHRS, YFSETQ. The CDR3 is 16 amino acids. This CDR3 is CASSLAPLSSYNEQFF. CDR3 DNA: TGCGCCAGCAGCTTGGCGCCGCTGAGCTCCTACAATGAGCAGTTCTTC.

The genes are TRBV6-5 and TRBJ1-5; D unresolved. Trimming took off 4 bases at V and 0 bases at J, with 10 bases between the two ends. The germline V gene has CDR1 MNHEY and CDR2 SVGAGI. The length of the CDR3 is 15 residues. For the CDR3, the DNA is TGTGCCAGCAGTTCAGGCAGACATAGCAATCAGCCCCAGCATTTT. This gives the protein CASSSGRHSNQPQHF.

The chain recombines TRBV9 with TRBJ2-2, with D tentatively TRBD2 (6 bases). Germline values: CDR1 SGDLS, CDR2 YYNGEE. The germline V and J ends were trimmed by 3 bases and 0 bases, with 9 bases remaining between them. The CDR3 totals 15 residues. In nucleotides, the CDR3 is TGTGCCAGCAGCGAGTGGGGGGCGAACACCGGGGAGCTGTTTTTT. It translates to CASSEWGANTGELFF.

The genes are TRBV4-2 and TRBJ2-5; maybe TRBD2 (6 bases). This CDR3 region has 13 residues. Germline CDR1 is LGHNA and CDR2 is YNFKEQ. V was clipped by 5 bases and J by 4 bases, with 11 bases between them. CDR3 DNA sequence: TGTGCCAGCAGCTCACGGGGGAGAGAGACCCAGTACTTC. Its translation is CASSSRGRETQYF.

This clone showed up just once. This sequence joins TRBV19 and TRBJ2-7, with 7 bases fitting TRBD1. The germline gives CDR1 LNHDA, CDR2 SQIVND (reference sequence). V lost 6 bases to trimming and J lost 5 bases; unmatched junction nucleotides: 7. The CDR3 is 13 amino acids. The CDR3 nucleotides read TGTGCCAGTAGCCAAGGACAGGTCGACGAGCAGTACTTC. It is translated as CASSQGQVDEQYF. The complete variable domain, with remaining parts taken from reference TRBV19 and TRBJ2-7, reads DGGITQSPKYLFRKEGQNVTLSCEQNLNHDAMYWYRQDPGQGLRLIYYSQIVNDFQKGDIAEGYSVSREKKESFPLTVTSAQKNPTAFYLCASSQGQVDEQYFGPGTRLTVT.

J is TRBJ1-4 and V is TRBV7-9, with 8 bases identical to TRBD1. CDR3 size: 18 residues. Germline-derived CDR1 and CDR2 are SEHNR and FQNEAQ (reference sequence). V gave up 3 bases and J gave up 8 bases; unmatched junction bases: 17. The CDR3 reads CASSFSRGTGEVVEKLFF. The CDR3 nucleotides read TGTGCCAGCAGCTTCTCCAGGGGGACAGGAGAGGTGGTGGAAAAACTGTTTTTT.